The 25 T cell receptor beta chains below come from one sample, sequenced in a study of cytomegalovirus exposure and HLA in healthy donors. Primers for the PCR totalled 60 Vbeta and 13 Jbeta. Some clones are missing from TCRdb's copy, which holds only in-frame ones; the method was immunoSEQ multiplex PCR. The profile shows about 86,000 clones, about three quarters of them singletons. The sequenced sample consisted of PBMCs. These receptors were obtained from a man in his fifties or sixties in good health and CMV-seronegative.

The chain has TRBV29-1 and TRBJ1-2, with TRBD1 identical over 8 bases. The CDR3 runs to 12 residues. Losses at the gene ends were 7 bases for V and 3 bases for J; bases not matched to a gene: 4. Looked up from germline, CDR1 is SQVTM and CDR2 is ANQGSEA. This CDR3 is CSALTGDYGYTF. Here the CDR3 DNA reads TGCAGCGCTCTGACAGGGGACTATGGCTACACCTTC. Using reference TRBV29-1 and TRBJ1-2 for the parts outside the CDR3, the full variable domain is SAVISQKPSRDICQRGTSLTIQCQVDSQVTMMFWYRQQPGQSLTLIATANQGSEATYESGFVIDKFPISRPNLTFSTLTVSNMSPEDSSIYLCSALTGDYGYTFGSGTRLTVV.

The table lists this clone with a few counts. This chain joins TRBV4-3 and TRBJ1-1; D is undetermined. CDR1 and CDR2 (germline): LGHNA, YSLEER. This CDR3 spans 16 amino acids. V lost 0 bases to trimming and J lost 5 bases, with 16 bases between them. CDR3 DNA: TGCGCCAGCAGCCAAGAAGTAAGGACTGGTGTGACTGAAGCTTTCTTT. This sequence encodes CASSQEVRTGVTEAFF.

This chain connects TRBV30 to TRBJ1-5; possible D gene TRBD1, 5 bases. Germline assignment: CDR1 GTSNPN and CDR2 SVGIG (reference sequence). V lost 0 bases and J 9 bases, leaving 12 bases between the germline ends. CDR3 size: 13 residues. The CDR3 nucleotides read TGTGCCTGGAGTGTGACGGGGGATCGGCCCCAGCATTTT. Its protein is CAWSVTGDRPQHF.

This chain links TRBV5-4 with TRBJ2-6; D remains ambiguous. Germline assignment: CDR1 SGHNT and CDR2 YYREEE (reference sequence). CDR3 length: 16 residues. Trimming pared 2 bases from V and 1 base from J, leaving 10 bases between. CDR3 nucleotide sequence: TGTGCCAGCAGCTTCCGTTCGGGTTCTGGGGCCAACGTCCTGACTTTC. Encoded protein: CASSFRSGSGANVLTF.

This CDR3 reads CASSPPGKPPQPQHF. The CDR3 DNA reads as TGTGCCAGCAGCCCGCCAGGGAAGCCACCCCAGCCCCAGCATTTT. The rearrangement joins TRBV7-9 to TRBJ1-5, with D perhaps TRBD1 (5 bases). CDR3 length: 15 residues. Germline CDR1 is SEHNR and CDR2 is FQNEAQ (reference sequence). V gave up 5 bases and J gave up 7 bases, with 18 bases separating them.

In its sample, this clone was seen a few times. CDR3 sequence: CASSKLGDNEQFF. The CDR3 DNA is TGCGCCAGCAGTAAACTCGGAGACAATGAGCAGTTCTTC. This sequence joins TRBV10-2 and TRBJ2-1; D ambiguous. V dropped 5 bases and J dropped 5 bases, with 10 bases sitting between them. Per germline, CDR1 WSHSY and CDR2 SAAADI. CDR3 length: 13 residues.

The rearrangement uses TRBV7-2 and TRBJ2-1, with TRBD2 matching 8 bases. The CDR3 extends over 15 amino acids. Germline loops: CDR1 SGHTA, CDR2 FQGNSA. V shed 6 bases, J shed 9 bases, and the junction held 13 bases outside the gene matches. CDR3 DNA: TGTGCCAGCAGGCGGGAGGCGGGGGAAGGGAGTGAGCAGTTCTTC. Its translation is CASRREAGEGSEQFF.

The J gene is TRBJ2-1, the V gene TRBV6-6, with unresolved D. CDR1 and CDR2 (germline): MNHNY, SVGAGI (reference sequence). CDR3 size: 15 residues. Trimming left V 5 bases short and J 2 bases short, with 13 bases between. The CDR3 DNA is TGTGCCAGCAGTGGAAGCGTCGACGCCTACAATGAGCAGTTCTTC. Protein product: CASSGSVDAYNEQFF.

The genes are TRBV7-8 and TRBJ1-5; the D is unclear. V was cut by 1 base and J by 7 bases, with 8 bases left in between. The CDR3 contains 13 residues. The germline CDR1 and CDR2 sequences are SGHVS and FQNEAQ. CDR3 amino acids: CASSLGAIQPQHF. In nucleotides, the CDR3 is TGTGCCAGCAGCTTAGGAGCCATACAGCCCCAGCATTTT.

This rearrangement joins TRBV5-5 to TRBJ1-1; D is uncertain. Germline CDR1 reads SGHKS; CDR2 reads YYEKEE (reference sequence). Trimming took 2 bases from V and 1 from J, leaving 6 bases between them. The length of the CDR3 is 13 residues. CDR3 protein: CASSFQANTEAFF. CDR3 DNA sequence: TGTGCCAGCAGCTTTCAAGCGAACACTGAAGCTTTCTTT.

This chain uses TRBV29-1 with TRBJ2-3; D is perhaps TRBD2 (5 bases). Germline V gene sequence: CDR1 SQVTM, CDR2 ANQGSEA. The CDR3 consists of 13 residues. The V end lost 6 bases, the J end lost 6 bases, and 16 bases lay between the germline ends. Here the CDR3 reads CSVRTGLGDTQYF. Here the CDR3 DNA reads TGCAGCGTGAGGACTGGGCTCGGGGATACGCAGTATTTT.

The CDR3: CASSQDLRGETQYF. The CDR3 bases are TGCGCCAGCAGCCAAGATCTTCGGGGAGAGACCCAGTACTTC. The chain carries TRBV4-1 and TRBJ2-5; a possible D gene is TRBD2 (5 bases). CDR1 is MGHRA, CDR2 YSYEKL, per germline. V lost 0 bases to trimming and J lost 4 bases, with 9 bases between them. CDR3 size: 14 residues.

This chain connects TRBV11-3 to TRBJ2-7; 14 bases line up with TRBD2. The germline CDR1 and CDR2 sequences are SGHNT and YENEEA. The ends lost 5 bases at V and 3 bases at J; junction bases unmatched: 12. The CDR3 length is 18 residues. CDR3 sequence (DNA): TGTGCCAGCAGCCCCGGGACTAGCGGGGGTCGAACGGGCTACGAGCAGTACTTC. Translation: CASSPGTSGGRTGYEQYF.

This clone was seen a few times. The chain's CDR3 is CASSQEQGPHEKLFF. The DNA for the CDR3 is TGCGCCAGCAGCCAAGAACAGGGGCCTCATGAAAAACTGTTTTTT. The chain is built from TRBV4-3 and TRBJ1-4, with 7 bases fitting TRBD1. The junction had 4 bases not matched to a gene; V was cut back by 0 bases and J by 6 bases. Germline loops: CDR1 LGHNA, CDR2 YSLEER. This CDR3 contains 15 residues.

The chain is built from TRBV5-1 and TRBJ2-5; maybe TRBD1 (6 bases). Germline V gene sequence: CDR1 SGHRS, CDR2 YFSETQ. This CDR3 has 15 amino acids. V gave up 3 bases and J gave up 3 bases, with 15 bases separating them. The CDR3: CASSSFGQGKETQYF. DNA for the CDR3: TGCGCCAGCAGCTCTTTCGGGCAGGGGAAAGAGACCCAGTACTTC.

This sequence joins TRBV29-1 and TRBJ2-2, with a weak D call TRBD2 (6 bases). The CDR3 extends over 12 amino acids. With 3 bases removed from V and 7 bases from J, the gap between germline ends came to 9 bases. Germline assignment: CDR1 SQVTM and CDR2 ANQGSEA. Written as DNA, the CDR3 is TGCAGCGTTGACGCGGGAAGCGGGGAGCTGTTTTTT. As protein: CSVDAGSGELFF.

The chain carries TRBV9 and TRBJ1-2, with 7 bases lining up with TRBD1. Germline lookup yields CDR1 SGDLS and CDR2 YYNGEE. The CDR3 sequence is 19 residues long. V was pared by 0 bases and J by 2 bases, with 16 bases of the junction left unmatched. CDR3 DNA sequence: TGTGCCAGCAGCGTAGATCTGGGACAGCCCCTCAAGGGGAACTATGGCTACACCTTC. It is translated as CASSVDLGQPLKGNYGYTF. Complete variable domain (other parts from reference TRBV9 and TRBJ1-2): DSGVTQTPKHLITATGQRVTLRCSPRSGDLSVYWYQQSLDQGLQFLIQYYNGEERAKGNILERFSAQQFPDLHSELNLSSLELGDSALYFCASSVDLGQPLKGNYGYTFGSGTRLTVV.

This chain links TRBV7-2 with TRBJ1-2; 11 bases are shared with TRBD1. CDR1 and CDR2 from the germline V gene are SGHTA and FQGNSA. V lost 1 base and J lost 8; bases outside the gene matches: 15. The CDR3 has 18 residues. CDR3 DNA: TGTGCCAGCAGCTTAGGGCCGGGACAGGGGGTTTGGGAGACGGGCTACACCTTC. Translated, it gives CASSLGPGQGVWETGYTF.

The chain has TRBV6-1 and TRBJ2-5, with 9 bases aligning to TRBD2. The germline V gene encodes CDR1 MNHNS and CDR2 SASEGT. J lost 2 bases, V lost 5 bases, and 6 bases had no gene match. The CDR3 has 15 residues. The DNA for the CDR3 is TGTGCCAGCAGTAGACTAGCGGAGACGCAAGAGACCCAGTACTTC. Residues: CASSRLAETQETQYF.

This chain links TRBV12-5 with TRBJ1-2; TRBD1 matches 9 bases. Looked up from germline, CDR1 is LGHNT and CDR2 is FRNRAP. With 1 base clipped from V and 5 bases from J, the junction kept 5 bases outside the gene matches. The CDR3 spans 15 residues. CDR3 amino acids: CASGLDRGLGYGYTF. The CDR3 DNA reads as TGTGCTAGTGGTTTGGACAGGGGGCTAGGTTATGGCTACACCTTC.

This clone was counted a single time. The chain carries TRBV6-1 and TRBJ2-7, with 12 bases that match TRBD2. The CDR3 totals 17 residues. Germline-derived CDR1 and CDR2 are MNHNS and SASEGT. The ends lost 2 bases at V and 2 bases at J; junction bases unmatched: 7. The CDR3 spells CASSELETSGSPYEQYF. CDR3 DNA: TGTGCCAGCAGTGAACTGGAGACTAGCGGGAGCCCCTACGAGCAGTACTTC.

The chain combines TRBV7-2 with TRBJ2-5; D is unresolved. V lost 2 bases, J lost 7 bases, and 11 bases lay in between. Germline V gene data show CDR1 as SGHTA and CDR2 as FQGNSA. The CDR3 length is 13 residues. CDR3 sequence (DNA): TGTGCCAGCAGCTTACCCCCCCTCGGGACCCAGTACTTC. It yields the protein CASSLPPLGTQYF.

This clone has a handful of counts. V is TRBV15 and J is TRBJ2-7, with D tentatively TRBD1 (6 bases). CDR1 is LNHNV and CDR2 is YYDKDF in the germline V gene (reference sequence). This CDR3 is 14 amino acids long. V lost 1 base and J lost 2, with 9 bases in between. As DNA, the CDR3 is TGTGCCACCAGCAGAGTGTACAGGGCCTACGAGCAGTACTTC. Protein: CATSRVYRAYEQYF. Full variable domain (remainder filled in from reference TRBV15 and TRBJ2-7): DAMVIQNPRYQVTQFGKPVTLSCSQTLNHNVMYWYQQKSSQAPKLLFHYYDKDFNNEADTPDNFQSRRPNTSFCFLDIRSPGLGDTAMYLCATSRVYRAYEQYFGPGTRLTVT.

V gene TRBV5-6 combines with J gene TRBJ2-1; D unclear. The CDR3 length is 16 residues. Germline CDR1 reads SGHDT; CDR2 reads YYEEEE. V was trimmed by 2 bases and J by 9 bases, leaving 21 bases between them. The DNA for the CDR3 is TGTGCCAGCAGCTTAAGGTTCCGAGTAGAGGTGCTTGAGCAGTTCTTC. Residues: CASSLRFRVEVLEQFF.

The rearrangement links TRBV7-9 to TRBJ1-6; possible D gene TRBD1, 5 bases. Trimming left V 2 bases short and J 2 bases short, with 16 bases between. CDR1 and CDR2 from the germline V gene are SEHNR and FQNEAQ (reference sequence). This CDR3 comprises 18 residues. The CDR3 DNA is TGTGCCAGCAGCTTACCGGCAGGGTCGAGCACCTATAATTCACCCCTCCACTTT. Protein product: CASSLPAGSSTYNSPLHF.